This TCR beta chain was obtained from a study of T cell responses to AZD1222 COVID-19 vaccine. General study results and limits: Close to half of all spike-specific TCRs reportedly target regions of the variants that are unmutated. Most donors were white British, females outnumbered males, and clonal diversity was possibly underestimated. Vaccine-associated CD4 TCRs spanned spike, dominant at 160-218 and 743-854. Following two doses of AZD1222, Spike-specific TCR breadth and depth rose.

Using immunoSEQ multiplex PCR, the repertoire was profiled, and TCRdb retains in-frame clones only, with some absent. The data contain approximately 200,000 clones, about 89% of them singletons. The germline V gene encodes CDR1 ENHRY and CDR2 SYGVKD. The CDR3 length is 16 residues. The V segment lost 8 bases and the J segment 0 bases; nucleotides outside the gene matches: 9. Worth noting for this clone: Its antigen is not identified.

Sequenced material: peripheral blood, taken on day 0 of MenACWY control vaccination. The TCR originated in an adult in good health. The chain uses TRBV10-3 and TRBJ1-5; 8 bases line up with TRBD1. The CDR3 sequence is CAIGGQGHDSNQPQHF. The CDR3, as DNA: TGTGCCATCGGCGGACAGGGCCACGATAGCAATCAGCCCCAGCATTTT.